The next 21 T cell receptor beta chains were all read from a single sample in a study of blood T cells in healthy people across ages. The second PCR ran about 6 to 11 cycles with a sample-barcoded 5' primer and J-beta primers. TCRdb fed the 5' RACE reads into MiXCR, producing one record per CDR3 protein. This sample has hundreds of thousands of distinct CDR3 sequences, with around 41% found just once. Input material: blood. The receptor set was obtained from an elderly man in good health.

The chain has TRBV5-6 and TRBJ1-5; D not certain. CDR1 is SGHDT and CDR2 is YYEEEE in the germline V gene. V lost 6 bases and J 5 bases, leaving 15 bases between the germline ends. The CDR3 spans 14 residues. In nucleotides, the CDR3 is TGTGCCAGCACCCAGCGCGGGGAATATCAGCCCCAGCATTTT. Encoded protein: CASTQRGEYQPQHF.

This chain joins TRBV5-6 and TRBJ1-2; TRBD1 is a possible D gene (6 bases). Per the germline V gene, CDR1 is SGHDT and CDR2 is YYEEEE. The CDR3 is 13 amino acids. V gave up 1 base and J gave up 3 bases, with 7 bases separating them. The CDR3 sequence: CASSLHRDYGYTF. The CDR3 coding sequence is TGTGCCAGCAGCTTGCACAGGGACTATGGCTACACCTTC. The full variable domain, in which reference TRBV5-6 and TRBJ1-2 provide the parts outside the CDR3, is DAGVTQSPTHLIKTRGQQVTLRCSPKSGHDTVSWYQQALGQGPQFIFQYYEEEERQRGNFPDRFSGHQFPNYSSELNVNALLLGDSALYLCASSLHRDYGYTFGSGTRLTVV.

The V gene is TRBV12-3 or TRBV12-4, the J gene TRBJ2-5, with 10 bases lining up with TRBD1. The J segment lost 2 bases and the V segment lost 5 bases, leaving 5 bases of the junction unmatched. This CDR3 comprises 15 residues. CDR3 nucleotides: TGTGCCAGCAGTACCGGGACAGGGGTTCAAGAGACCCAGTACTTC. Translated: CASSTGTGVQETQYF.

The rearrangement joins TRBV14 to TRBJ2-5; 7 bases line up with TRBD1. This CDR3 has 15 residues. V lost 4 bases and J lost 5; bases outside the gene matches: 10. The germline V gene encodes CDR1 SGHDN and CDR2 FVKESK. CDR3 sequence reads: CASSPRTGAWETQYF. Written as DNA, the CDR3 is TGTGCCAGCAGCCCCCGGACAGGTGCCTGGGAGACCCAGTACTTC.

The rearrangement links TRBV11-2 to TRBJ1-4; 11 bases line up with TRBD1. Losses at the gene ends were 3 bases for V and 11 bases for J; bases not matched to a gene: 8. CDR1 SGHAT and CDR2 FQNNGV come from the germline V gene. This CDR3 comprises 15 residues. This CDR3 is CASSFFRTGGQKLFF. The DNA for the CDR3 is TGTGCCAGCAGCTTTTTTAGGACAGGGGGCCAGAAACTGTTTTTT.

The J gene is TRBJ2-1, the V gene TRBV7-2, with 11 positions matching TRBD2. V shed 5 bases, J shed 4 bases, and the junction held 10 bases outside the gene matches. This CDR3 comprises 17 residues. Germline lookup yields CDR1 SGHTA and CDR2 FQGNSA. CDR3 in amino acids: CASSPVVSGRAYNEQFF. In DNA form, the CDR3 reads TGTGCCAGCAGCCCAGTTGTTAGCGGGAGGGCATACAATGAGCAGTTCTTC.

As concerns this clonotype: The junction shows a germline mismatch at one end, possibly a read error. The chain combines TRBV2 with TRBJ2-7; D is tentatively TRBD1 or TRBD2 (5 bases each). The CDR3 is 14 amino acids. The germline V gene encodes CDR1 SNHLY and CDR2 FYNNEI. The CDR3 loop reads CASSDGTDDYGQYF. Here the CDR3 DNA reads TGTGCCAGCAGTGACGGGACGGATGACTACGGGCAGTACTTC.

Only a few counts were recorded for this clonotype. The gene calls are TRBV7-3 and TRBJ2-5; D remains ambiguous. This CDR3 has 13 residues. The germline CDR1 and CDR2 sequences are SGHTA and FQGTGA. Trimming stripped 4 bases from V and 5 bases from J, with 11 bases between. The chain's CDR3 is CASSYGRGETQYF. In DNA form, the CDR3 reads TGTGCCAGCAGCTACGGTCGTGGGGAGACCCAGTACTTC.

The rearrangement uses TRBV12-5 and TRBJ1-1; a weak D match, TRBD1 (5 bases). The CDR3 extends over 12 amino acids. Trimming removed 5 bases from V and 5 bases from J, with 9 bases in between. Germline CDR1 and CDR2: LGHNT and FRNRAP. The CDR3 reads CASGLEGTEAFF. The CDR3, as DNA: TGTGCTAGTGGTCTGGAGGGGACTGAAGCTTTCTTT.

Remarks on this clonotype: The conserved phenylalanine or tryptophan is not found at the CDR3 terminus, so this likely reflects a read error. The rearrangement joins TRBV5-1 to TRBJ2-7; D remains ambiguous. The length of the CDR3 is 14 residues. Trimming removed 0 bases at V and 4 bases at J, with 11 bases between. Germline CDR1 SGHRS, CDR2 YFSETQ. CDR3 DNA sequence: TGCGCCAGCAGCTTGGGGGAACCTAAATACGAGCAGTACTCC. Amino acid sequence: CASSLGEPKYEQYS.

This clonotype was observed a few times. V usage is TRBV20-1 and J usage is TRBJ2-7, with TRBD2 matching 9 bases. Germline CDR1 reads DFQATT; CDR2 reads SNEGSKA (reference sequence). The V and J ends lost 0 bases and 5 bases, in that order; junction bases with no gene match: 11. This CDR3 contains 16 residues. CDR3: CSARDMAAGGFDEQYF. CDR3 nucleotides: TGCAGTGCTAGAGATATGGCAGCGGGAGGATTTGACGAGCAGTACTTC.

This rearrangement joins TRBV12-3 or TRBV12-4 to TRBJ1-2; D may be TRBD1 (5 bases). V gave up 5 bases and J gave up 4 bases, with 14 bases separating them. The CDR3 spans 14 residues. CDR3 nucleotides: TGTGCCAGCAGTGGGGGACCGGCCGGCTATGGCTACACCTTC. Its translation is CASSGGPAGYGYTF.

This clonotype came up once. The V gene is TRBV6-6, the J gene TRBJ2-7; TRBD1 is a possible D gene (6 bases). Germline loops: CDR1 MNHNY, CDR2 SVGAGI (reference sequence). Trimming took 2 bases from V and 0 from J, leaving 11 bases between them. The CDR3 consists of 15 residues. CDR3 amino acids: CASSYGTPASYEQYF. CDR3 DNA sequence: TGTGCCAGCAGTTACGGGACACCAGCCTCCTACGAGCAGTACTTC.

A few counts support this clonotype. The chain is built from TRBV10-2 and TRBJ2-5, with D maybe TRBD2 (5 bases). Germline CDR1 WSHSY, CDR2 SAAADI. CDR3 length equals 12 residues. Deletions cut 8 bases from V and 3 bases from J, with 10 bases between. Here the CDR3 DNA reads TGCGCCAGCGGCGGGTCGAAAGAGACCCAGTACTTC. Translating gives CASGGSKETQYF.

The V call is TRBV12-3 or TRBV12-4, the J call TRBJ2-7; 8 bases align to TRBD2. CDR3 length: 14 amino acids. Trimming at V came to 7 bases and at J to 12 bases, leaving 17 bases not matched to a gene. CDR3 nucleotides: TGTGCCAGCAACATGGGAGCGGGGGCGGGGACCCGGTACTTC. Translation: CASNMGAGAGTRYF.

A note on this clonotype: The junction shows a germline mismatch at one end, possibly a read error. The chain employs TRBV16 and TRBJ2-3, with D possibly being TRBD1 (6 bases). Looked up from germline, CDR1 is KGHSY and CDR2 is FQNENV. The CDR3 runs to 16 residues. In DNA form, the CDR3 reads TGTGCCAGCAACCAAGTGACAGGTGGGGGCACAGATACGCAGTATTTT. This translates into CASNQVTGGGTDTQYF. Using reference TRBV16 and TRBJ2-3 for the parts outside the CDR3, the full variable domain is GEEVAQTPKHLVRGEGQKAKLYCAPIKGHSYVFWYQQVLKNEFKFLISFQNENVFDETGMPKERFSAKCLPNSPCSLEIQATKLEDSAVYFCASNQVTGGGTDTQYFGPGTRLTVL.

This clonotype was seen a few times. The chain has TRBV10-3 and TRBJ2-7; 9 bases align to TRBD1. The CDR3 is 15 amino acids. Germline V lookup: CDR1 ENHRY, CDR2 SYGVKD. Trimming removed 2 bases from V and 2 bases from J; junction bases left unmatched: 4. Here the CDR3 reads CAISEGQGSPYEQYF. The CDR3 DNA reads TGTGCCATCAGTGAGGGACAGGGGAGCCCCTACGAGCAGTACTTC.

The CDR3 region is CASSTAGQGSYEQYF. CDR3 DNA sequence: TGTGCCAGCAGTACAGCCGGACAGGGATCCTACGAGCAGTACTTC. The J gene is TRBJ2-7, the V gene TRBV27, with 8 nucleotides matching TRBD1. The V gene end was trimmed by 5 bases and the J gene end by 1 base; junction bases not matched to a gene: 7. Germline-derived CDR1 and CDR2 are MNHEY and SMNVEV (reference sequence). The CDR3 extends over 15 amino acids.

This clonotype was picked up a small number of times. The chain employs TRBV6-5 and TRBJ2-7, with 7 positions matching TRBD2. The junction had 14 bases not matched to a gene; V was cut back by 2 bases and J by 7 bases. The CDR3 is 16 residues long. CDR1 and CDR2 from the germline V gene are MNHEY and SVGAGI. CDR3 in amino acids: CASSYHRDYTYNEQYF. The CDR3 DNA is TGTGCCAGCAGTTACCACCGGGACTACACCTACAATGAGCAGTACTTC.

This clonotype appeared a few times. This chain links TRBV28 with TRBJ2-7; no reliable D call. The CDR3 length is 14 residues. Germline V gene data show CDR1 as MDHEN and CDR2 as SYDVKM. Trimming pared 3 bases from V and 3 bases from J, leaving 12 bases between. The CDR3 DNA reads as TGTGCCAGCAGTTTTTCCGCTGGCCACTACGAGCAGTACTTC. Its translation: CASSFSAGHYEQYF.

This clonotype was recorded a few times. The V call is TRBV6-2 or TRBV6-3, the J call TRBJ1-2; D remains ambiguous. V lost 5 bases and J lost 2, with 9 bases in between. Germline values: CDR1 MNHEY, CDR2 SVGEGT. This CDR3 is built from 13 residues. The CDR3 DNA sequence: TGTGCCAGCAGTCCCGGGATAAACTATGGCTACACCTTC. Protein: CASSPGINYGYTF.